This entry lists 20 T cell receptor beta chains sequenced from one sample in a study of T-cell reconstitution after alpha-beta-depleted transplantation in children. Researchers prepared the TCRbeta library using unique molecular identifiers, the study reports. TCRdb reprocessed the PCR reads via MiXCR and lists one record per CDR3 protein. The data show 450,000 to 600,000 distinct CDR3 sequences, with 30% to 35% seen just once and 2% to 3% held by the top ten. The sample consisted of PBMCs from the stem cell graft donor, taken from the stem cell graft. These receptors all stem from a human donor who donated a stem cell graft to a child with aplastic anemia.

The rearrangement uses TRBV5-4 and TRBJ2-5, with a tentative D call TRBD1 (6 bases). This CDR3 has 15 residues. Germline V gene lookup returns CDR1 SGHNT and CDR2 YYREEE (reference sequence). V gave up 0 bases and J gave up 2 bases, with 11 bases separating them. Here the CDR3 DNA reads TGTGCCAGCAGCTTGGCTCGAGGGGGTCAAGAGACCCAGTACTTC. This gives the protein CASSLARGGQETQYF.

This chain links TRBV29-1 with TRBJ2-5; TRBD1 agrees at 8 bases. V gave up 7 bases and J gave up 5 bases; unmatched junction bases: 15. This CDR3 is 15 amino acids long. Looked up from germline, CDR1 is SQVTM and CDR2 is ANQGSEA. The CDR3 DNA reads TGCAGCGCGCCGGGGGCAGGGGGCGCAGGGGAGACCCAGTACTTC. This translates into CSAPGAGGAGETQYF.

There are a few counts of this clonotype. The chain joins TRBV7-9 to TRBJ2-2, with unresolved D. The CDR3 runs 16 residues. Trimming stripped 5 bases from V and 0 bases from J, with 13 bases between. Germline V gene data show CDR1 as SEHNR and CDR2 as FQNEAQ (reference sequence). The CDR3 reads CASSLKLTANTGELFF. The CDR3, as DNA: TGTGCCAGCAGCCTTAAACTTACCGCGAACACCGGGGAGCTGTTTTTT.

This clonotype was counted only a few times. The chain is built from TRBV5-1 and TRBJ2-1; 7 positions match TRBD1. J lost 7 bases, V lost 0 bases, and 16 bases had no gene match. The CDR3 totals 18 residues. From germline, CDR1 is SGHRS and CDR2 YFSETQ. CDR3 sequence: CASSLVFSDRRPVNEQFF. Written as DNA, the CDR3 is TGCGCCAGCAGCTTGGTTTTTTCGGACAGGCGCCCTGTAAATGAGCAGTTCTTC.

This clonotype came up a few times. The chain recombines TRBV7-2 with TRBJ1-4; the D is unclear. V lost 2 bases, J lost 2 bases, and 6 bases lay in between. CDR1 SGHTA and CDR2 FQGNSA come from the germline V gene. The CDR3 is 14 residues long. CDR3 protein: CASSLSRTNEKLFF. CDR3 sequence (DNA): TGTGCCAGCAGCTTATCAAGGACTAATGAAAAACTGTTTTTT.

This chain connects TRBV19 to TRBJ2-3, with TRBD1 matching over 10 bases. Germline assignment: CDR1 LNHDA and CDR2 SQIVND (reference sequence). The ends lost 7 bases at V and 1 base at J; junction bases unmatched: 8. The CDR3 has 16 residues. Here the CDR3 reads CASIEGGQGGTDTQYF. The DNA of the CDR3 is TGTGCCAGTATAGAAGGTGGACAGGGGGGCACAGATACGCAGTATTTT.

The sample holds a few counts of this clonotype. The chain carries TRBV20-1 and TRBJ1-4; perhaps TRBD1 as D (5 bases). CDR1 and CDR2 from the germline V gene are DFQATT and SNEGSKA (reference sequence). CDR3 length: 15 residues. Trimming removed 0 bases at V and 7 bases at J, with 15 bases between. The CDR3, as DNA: TGCAGTGCTAGAGATCACGGGGGATATAGTGAAAAACTGTTTTTT. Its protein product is CSARDHGGYSEKLFF.

The CDR3 DNA sequence: TGTGCCAGCAGGGACGGGACTCTCGTTGCCTACGAGCAGTACTTC. Amino acid sequence: CASRDGTLVAYEQYF. This chain joins TRBV28 and TRBJ2-7; tentatively, D is TRBD2 (6 bases). CDR3 size: 15 residues. Trimming stripped 6 bases from V and 2 bases from J, with 17 bases between. CDR1 MDHEN and CDR2 SYDVKM come from the germline V gene.

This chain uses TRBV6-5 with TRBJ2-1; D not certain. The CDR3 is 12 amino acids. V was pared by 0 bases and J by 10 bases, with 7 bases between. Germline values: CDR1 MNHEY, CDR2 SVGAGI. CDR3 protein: CASSYSGSEQFF. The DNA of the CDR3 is TGTGCCAGCAGTTACTCAGGGTCGGAGCAGTTCTTC.

DNA of the CDR3: TGCAGCGTCGTCATACTAGCGGGAGTCGAGAATACGCAGTATTTT. It codes for CSVVILAGVENTQYF. The J gene is TRBJ2-3, the V gene TRBV29-1; TRBD2 agrees at 11 bases. Germline V gene lookup returns CDR1 SQVTM and CDR2 ANQGSEA. The CDR3 covers 15 residues. Trimming at V came to 6 bases and at J to 7 bases, leaving 12 bases not matched to a gene.

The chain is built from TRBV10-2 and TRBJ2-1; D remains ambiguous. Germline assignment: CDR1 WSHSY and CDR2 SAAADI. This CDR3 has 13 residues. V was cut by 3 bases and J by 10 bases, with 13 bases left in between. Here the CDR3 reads CASSDRVLGEQFF. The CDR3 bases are TGCGCCAGCAGTGATAGGGTTCTGGGGGAGCAGTTCTTC.

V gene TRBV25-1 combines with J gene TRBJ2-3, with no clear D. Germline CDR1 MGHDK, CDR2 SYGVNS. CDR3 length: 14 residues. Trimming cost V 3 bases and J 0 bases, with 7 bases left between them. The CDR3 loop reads CASSDGRSTDTQYF. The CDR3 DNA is TGTGCCAGCAGTGACGGCAGGAGCACAGATACGCAGTATTTT.

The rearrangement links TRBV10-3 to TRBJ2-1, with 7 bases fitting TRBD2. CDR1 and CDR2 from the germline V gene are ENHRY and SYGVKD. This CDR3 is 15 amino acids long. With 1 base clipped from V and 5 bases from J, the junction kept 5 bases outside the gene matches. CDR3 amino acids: CAISEWLAADNEQFF. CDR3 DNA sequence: TGTGCCATCAGTGAGTGGCTAGCGGCTGACAATGAGCAGTTCTTC.

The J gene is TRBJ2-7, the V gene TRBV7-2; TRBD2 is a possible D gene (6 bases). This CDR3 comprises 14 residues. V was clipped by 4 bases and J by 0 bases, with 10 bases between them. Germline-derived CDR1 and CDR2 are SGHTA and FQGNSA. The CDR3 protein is CASSSLATSYEQYF. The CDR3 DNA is TGTGCCAGCAGCTCCCTAGCGACCTCCTACGAGCAGTACTTC. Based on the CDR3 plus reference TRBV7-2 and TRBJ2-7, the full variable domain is GAGVSQSPSNKVTEKGKDVELRCDPISGHTALYWYRQSLGQGLEFLIYFQGNSAPDKSGLPSDRFSAERTGGSVSTLTIQRTQQEDSAVYLCASSSLATSYEQYFGPGTRLTVT.

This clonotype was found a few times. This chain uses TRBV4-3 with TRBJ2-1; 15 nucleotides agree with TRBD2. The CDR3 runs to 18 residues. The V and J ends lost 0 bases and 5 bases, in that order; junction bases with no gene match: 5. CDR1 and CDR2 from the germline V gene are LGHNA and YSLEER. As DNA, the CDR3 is TGCGCCAGCAGCCAAGAGGGGACTAGCGGGAGGTATAACAATGAGCAGTTCTTC. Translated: CASSQEGTSGRYNNEQFF.

The CDR3, as DNA: TGTGCCAGCAGTGAATCTGGCGGAGGCACTGGAGATACGCAGTATTTT. The encoded protein is CASSESGGGTGDTQYF. The rearrangement joins TRBV25-1 to TRBJ2-3; D might be TRBD2 (5 bases). V was cut by 1 base and J by 5 bases, with 16 bases left in between. CDR3 length: 16 amino acids. CDR1 is MGHDK, CDR2 SYGVNS, per germline.

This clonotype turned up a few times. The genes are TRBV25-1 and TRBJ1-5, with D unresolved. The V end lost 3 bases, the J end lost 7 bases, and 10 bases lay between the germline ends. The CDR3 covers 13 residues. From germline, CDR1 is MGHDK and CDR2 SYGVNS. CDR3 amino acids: CASSDPGGQPQHF. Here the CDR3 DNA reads TGTGCCAGCAGTGACCCGGGAGGCCAGCCCCAGCATTTT.

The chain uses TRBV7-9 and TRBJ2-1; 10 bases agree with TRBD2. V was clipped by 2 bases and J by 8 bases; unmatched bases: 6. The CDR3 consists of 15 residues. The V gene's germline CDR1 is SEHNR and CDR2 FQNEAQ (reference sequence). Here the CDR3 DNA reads TGTGCCAGCAGCTTATGGGCTAGCGGGAGCGATGAGCAGTTCTTC. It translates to CASSLWASGSDEQFF.

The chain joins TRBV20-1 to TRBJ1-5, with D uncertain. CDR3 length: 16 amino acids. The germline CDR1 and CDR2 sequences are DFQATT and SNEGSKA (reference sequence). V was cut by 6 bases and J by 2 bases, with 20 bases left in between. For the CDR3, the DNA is TGCAGTGCCAAATCCGTCCAGAGTAGCGGCAATCAGCCCCAGCATTTT. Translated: CSAKSVQSSGNQPQHF.

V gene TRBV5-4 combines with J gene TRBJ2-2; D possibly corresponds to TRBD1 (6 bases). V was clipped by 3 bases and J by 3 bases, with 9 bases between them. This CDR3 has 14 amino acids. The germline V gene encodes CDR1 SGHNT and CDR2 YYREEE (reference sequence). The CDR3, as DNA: TGTGCCAGCAGCTCGGACAGACACACCGGGGAGCTGTTTTTT. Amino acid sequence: CASSSDRHTGELFF.